This T cell receptor beta chain was sequenced in a study of blood T cell repertoires in COVID-19. On the study more broadly: Sample material is recorded as cDNA or gDNA derived from T cells, B-cell-depleted T cells, or PBMCs.

Here immunoSEQ multiplex PCR was the method, and the copy in TCRdb shows in-frame clones only, minus some. The sample includes 200,000 to 250,000 clones, approximately 84% of them seen just once. V shed 6 bases and J shed 4 bases, with 12 bases lying between them. The CDR3 consists of 13 residues. Per the germline V gene, CDR1 is MDHEN and CDR2 is SYDVKM. One Seattle source followed patients from active infection through their disease course. The rearrangement joins TRBV28 to TRBJ1-2, with D perhaps TRBD1 (6 bases). The sample consisted of peripheral blood. The TCR sequence derives from a woman older than 75 with COVID-19, enrolled during active disease. For the CDR3, the DNA is TGTGCCAGCAGCCCTGGACAGTCCTATGGCTACACCTTC. It yields the protein CASSPGQSYGYTF.